This entry lists 11 T cell receptor beta chains sequenced from one sample in a study of identical twins. From the 5' RACE reads, TCRdb called clonotypes with MiXCR, one entry per CDR3 protein. This sample has 540,000 or so distinct CDR3 sequences, with approximately 20% found just once. These same data were also listed under a study on yellow fever vaccine responses in identical twins.

The sequenced sample consisted of CD4+ T cells sorted from blood. These receptors all come from a woman between 18 and 30 years old in good health.

This sequence joins TRBV28 and TRBJ2-2; a possible D gene is TRBD1 (5 bases). V was pared by 3 bases and J by 1 base, with 6 bases between. The CDR3 is 14 amino acids. Germline V CDR1 and CDR2: MDHEN, SYDVKM. The DNA of the CDR3 is TGTGCCAGCAGTTTCGGACAGAACACCGGGGAGCTGTTTTTT. It yields the protein CASSFGQNTGELFF.

The chain couples TRBV18 to TRBJ2-3, with 8 bases fitting TRBD2. This CDR3 is built from 14 residues. V was pared by 3 bases and J by 1 base, with 0 bases of the junction left unmatched. In germline, CDR1 is KGHSH, CDR2 LQKENI. The CDR3 here is CASSPRGGTDTQYF. In nucleotides, the CDR3 is TGTGCCAGCTCACCGCGGGGGGGCACAGATACGCAGTATTTT.

This chain joins TRBV21-1 and TRBJ2-1; TRBD1, the table's D call, was not compared with the DNA. TRBV21-1 is deemed a pseudogene. This CDR3 is 16 amino acids long. Written as DNA, the CDR3 is TGTGCCAGCAGCAAAGACAGGGGGGATCCCTACAATGAGCAGTTCTTC. Amino acids: CASSKDRGDPYNEQFF.

The chain employs TRBV27 and TRBJ1-5, with a possible D match to TRBD1 (5 bases). Germline V CDR1 and CDR2: MNHEY, SMNVEV (reference sequence). This CDR3 is 14 amino acids long. Between the trimmed V and J ends, which lost 7 bases and 7 bases, there was a span of 17 bases. CDR3 bases: TGTGCCAGCACTAGTGGGACCGGGGGGCAGCCCCAGCATTTT. Its translation: CASTSGTGGQPQHF.

The genes are TRBV12-3 or TRBV12-4 and TRBJ2-2; 14 bases are a match to TRBD2. The CDR3 is made up of 16 amino acids. V lost 4 bases, J lost 8 bases, and 6 bases stayed unmatched. The CDR3 coding sequence is TGTGCCAGCAGTTCGGGACTAGCGGGAGTGAAGGGGGAGCTGTTTTTT. It codes for CASSSGLAGVKGELFF.

This sequence joins TRBV12-5 and TRBJ2-1; TRBD2 is a possible D gene (5 bases). The germline gives CDR1 LGHNT, CDR2 FRNRAP. There are 16 residues in the CDR3. Trimming left V 0 bases short and J 5 bases short, with 14 bases between. The CDR3 DNA follows: TGTGCTAGTGGTTTGGTGCTAGGAGGCATGGACAATGAGCAGTTCTTC. It translates to CASGLVLGGMDNEQFF.

This chain links TRBV6-5 with TRBJ2-5; TRBD2 agrees at 8 bases. Germline V gives CDR1 MNHEY, CDR2 SVGAGI. V dropped 2 bases and J dropped 4; count of bases not matched to a gene: 3. This CDR3 comprises 14 residues. Here the CDR3 reads CASSYQTSGETQYF. In DNA form, the CDR3 reads TGTGCCAGCAGTTACCAAACTAGCGGAGAGACCCAGTACTTC.

J is TRBJ2-2 and V is TRBV28, with D hard to call. The CDR3 totals 14 residues. Trimming took off 2 bases at V and 7 bases at J, with 11 bases between the two ends. The germline V gene encodes CDR1 MDHEN and CDR2 SYDVKM. CDR3 loop: CASSLRRAHGELFF. In DNA, the CDR3 is TGTGCCAGCAGTTTACGACGGGCGCACGGGGAGCTGTTTTTT.

A note on this clonotype: At one end the junction does not follow the germline gene, possibly because of a read error. The chain uses TRBV20-1 and TRBJ2-4, with D possibly matching TRBD2 (6 bases). CDR1 DFQATT and CDR2 SNEGSKA come from the germline V gene (reference sequence). This CDR3 is built from 12 residues. CDR3 region: CNARQGLNIQYF. The CDR3, as DNA: TGCAATGCTAGGCAGGGACTCAACATTCAGTACTTC.

This clonotype was counted a few times. V is TRBV5-1 and J is TRBJ2-3, with 7 bases matching TRBD1. The V segment lost 7 bases and the J segment 3 bases; nucleotides outside the gene matches: 14. This CDR3 has 16 residues. CDR1 and CDR2 from the germline V gene are SGHRS and YFSETQ. The CDR3 loop is CASRDSPQAVTDTQYF. The CDR3 DNA follows: TGCGCCAGCCGGGACAGCCCCCAGGCGGTTACAGATACGCAGTATTTT.

The V gene is TRBV10-3, the J gene TRBJ1-1; 7 nucleotides agree with TRBD1. CDR3 size: 15 residues. V trimming: 0 bases; J trimming: 1 base; junction bases outside the gene matches: 2. Germline values: CDR1 ENHRY, CDR2 SYGVKD. CDR3 sequence reads: CAISESGTENTEAFF. The CDR3 DNA is TGTGCCATCAGTGAGTCCGGGACAGAGAACACTGAAGCTTTCTTT.